The sequence of this T cell receptor beta chain was determined in a study of blood T cell repertoires in COVID-19. Study-level background: The United States, Italy and Spain provided the acute and convalescent COVID-19 samples. In each case, the material was cDNA or gDNA derived from T cells, B-cell-depleted T cells, or PBMCs.

Source study methods: Estimation of nucleated cell counts was performed using reference gene primer amplification. Measured with immunoSEQ multiplex PCR; TCRdb has only the in-frame clones, and not every one. Clone size and the V and J calls come from that table; the DNA yielded D and trimming. The table lists about 49,000 clones, approximately 80% of them singletons. CDR3 length: 15 amino acids. Germline CDR1 and CDR2: SNHLY and FYNNEI. Between the trimmed V and J ends, which lost 4 bases and 0 bases, there was a span of 11 bases. The sample was peripheral blood. This receptor was obtained from a woman aged 55-75 years with acute or convalescent COVID-19. The chain combines TRBV2 with TRBJ2-3; D is ambiguous. The CDR3 loop is CASSVAGSSTDTQYF. In nucleotides, the CDR3 is TGTGCCAGCAGTGTCGCCGGGTCGAGCACAGATACGCAGTATTTT.